This T cell receptor (beta chain) was found in a study of cytomegalovirus exposure and HLA in healthy donors. Study-wide context: For the 300 to 450 genotyped donors, approximately 82% fell within the Caucasian-associated ancestry cluster.

The V gene's germline CDR1 is SGHTA and CDR2 FQGNSA. The CDR3 contains 16 residues. With 3 bases removed from V and 8 bases from J, the gap between germline ends came to 22 bases. Turning to this clone: Antigen: not known.

The PCR used 60 Vbeta and 13 Jbeta primers. Clones were sequenced by immunoSEQ multiplex PCR, and TCRdb holds only the in-frame ones, with some missing. The sample shows 150,000 to 200,000 clones, roughly 81% of them seen only once. The study's findings and limits: It was about 150 TCR beta chains that were listed as cytomegalovirus-associated.

The genes are TRBV7-2 and TRBJ1-2; no reliable D call. Material for sequencing was PBMCs. This TCR was recovered from a man aged 25 to 45 in good health and CMV-seropositive. CDR3 DNA: TGTGCCAGCAGCTTTGGAGGGTTAACCGTATCCGGAGGCTACACCTTC. Translation gives CASSFGGLTVSGGYTF.